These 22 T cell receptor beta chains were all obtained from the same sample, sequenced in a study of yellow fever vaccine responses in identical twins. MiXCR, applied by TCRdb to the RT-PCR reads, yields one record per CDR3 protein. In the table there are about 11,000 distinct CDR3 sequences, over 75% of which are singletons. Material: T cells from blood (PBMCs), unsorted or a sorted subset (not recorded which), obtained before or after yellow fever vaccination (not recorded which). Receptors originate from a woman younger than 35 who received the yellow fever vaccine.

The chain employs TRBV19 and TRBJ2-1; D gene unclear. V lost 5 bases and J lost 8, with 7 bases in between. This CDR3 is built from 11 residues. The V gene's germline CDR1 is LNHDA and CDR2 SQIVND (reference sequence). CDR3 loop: CASSGGYEQFF. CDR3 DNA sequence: TGTGCCAGTAGTGGTGGCTATGAGCAGTTCTTC.

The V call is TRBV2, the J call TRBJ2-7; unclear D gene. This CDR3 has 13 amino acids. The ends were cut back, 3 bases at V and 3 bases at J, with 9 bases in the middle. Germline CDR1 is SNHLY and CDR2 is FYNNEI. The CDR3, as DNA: TGTGCCAGCAGTGAGGCAGGCTACTACGAGCAGTACGTC. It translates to CASSEAGYYEQYV.

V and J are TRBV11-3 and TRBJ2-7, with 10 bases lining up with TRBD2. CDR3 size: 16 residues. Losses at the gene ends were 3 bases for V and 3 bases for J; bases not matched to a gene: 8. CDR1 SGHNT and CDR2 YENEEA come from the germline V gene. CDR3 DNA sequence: TGTGCCAGCAGCTTTCCCCAACTAGCGGGATTCTACGAGCAGTACTTC. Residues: CASSFPQLAGFYEQYF.

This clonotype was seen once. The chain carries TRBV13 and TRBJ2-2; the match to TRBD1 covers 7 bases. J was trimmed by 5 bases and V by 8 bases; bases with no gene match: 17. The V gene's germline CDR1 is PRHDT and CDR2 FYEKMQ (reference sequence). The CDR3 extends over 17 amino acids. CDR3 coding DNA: TGTGCCAGCGCCCAAGCCGCCGACAGGGCGATGACCGGGGAGCTGTTTTTT. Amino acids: CASAQAADRAMTGELFF.

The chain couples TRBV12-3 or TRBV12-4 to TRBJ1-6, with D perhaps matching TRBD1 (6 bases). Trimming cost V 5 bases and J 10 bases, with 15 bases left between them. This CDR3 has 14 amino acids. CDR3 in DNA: TGTGCCAGCAGTCTCGACAGGAGGGGCTCACCCCTCCACTTT. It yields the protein CASSLDRRGSPLHF.

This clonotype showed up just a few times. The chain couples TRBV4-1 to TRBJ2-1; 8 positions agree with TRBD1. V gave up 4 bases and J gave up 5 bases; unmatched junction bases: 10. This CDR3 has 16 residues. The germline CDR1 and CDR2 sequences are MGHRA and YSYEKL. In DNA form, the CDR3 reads TGCGCCAGCAGCCTCCGGGACAGGAGACAAGACAATGAGCAGTTCTTC. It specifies CASSLRDRRQDNEQFF.

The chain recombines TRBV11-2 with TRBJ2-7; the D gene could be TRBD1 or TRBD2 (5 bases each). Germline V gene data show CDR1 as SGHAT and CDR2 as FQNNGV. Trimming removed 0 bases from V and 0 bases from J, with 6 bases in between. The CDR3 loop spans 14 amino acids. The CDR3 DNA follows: TGTGCCAGCAGCTTAGATGGGGGCTCCTACGAGCAGTACTTC. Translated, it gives CASSLDGGSYEQYF.

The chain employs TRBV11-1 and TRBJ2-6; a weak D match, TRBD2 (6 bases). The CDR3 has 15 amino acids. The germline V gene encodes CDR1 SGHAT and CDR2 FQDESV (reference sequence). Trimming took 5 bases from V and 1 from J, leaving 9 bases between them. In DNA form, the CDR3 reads TGTGCCAGCAGCCTTCGGGAGTCTGGGGCCAACGTCCTGACTTTC. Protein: CASSLRESGANVLTF.

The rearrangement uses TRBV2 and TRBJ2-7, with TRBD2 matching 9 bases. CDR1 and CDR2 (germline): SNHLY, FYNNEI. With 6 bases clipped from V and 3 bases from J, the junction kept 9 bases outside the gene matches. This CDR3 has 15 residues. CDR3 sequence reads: CASRRLAAIRYEQYF. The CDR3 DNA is TGTGCCAGCAGAAGACTAGCGGCGATCCGCTACGAGCAGTACTTC.

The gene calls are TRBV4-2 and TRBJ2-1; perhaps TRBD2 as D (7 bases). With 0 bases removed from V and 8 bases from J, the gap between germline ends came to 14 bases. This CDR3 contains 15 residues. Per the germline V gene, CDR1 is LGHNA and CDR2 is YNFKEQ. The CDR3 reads CASSQEGGGQYEQFF. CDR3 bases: TGTGCCAGCAGCCAAGAAGGGGGGGGGCAATATGAGCAGTTCTTC.

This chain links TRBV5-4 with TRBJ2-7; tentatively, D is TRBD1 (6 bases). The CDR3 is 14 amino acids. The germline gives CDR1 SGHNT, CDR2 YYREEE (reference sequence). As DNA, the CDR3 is TGTGCCAGCAGATTGGGACAAAAAAACTGCGAGCAGTACGTC. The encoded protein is CASRLGQKNCEQYV.

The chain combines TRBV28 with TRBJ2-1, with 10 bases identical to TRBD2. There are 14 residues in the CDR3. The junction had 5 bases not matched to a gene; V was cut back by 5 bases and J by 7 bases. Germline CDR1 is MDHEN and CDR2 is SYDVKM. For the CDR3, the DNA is TGTGCCAGCAGTAAGCGGGAGGGAAGGAATGAGCAGTTCTTC. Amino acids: CASSKREGRNEQFF.

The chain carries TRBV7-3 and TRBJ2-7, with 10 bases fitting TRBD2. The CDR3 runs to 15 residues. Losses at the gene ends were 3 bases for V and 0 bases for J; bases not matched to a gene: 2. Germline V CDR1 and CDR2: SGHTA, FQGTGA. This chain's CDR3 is CASSFRTSGSYEQYV. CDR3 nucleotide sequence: TGTGCCAGCAGCTTCCGGACTAGCGGCTCCTACGAGCAGTACGTC.

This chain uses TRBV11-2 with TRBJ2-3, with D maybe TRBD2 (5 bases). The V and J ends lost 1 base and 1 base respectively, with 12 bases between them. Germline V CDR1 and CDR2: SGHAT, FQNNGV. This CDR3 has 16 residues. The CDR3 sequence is CASSLVTTRGTDTQYF. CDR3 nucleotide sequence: TGTGCCAGCAGCTTAGTAACTACGCGGGGCACAGATACGCAGTATTTT.

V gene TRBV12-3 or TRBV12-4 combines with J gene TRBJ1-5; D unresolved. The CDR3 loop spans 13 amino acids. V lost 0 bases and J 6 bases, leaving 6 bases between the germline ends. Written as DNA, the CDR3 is TGTGCCAGCAGTTTAGCTGGGGTTCAGCCCCAGCATTTT. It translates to CASSLAGVQPQHF.

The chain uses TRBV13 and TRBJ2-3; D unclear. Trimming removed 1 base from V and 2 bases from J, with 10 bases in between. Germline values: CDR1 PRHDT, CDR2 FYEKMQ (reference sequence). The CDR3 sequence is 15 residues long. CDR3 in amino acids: CASSLDTDTTDTQYF. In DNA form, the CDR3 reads TGTGCCAGCAGCTTAGATACGGATACCACAGATACGCAGTATTTT.

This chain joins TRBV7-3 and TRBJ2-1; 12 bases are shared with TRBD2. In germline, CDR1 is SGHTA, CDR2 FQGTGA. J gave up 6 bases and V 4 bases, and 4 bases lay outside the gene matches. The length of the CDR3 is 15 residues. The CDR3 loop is CASSSTSGSPNEQFF. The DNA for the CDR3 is TGTGCCAGCAGCTCGACTAGCGGGAGCCCCAATGAGCAGTTCTTC.

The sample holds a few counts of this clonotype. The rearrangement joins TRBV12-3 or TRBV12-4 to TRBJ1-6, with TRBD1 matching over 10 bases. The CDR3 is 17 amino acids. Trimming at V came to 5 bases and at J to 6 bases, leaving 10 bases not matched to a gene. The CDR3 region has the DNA TGTGCCAGCAGTCCCTCCTCGGGGGACAGGGGTAATTCACCCCTCCACTTT. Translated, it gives CASSPSSGDRGNSPLHF.

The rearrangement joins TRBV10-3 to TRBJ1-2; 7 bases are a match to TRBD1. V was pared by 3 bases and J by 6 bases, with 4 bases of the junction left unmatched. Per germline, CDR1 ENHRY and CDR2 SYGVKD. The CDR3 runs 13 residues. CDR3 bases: TGTGCCATCAGTGAAGGGGGCAAGAATGGCTACACCTTC. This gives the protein CAISEGGKNGYTF.

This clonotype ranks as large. The CDR3 reads CSVDSGDYEQYF. DNA for the CDR3: TGCAGCGTTGATTCTGGAGATTACGAGCAGTACTTC. This chain uses TRBV29-1 with TRBJ2-7; D unclear. V shed 3 bases and J shed 4 bases, with 10 bases lying between them. This CDR3 has 12 amino acids. Germline assignment: CDR1 SQVTM and CDR2 ANQGSEA.

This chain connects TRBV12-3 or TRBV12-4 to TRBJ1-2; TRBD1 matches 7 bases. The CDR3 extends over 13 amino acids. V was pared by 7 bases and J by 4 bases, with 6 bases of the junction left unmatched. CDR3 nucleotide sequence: TGTGCCAGCATTGCCGGGGACAGCTATGGCTACACCTTC. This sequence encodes CASIAGDSYGYTF.

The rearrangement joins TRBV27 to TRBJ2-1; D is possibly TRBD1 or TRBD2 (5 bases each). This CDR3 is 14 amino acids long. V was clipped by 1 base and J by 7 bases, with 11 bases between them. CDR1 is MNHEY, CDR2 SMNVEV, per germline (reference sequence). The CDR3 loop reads CASSLWGTGNEQFF. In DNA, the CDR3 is TGTGCCAGCAGTTTATGGGGGACCGGGAATGAGCAGTTCTTC.